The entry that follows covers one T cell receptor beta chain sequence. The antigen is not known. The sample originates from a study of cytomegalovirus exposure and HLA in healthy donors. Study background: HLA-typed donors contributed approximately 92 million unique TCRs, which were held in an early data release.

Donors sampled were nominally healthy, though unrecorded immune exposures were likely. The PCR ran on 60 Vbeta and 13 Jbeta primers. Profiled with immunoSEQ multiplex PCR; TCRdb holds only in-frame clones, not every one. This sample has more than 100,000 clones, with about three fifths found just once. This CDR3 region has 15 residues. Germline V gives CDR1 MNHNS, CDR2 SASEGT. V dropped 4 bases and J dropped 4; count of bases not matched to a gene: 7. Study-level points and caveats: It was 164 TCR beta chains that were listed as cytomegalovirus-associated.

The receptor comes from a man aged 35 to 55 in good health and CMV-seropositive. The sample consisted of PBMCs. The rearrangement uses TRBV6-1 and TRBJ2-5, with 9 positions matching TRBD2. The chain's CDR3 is CASSGIAGVGETQYF. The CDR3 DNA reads TGTGCCAGCAGTGGGATAGCGGGAGTAGGAGAGACCCAGTACTTC.